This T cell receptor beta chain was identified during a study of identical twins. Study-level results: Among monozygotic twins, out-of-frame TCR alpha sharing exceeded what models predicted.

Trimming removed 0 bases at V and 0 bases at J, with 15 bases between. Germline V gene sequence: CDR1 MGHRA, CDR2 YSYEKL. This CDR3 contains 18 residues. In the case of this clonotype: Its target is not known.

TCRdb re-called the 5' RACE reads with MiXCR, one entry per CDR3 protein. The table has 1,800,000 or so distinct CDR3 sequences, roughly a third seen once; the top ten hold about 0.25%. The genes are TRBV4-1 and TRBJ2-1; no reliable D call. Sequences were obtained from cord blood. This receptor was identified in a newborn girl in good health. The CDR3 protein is CASSQDLVPTFSYNEQFF. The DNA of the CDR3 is TGCGCCAGCAGCCAAGATCTGGTGCCTACCTTCTCCTACAATGAGCAGTTCTTC.